A single sample gave rise to the 32 T cell receptor beta chains below, sequenced in a study of post-analysis software for immune sequencing data. Their antigens are not known. Study results and limitations: The five TRBV segments detected at higher frequency in patients than in controls included TRBV5-6, TRBV5-1 and TRBV20-1.

Incorporated into the TCR beta cDNA libraries were unique molecular identifiers, which served to reduce PCR and sequencing biases. TCRdb fed the PCR reads into MiXCR, producing one record per CDR3 protein. The sample lists fewer than 550,000 distinct CDR3 sequences; less than 40% were seen once. The sample taken for sequencing was blood. The receptors originated from a girl aged 2-17 years with multiple sclerosis.

The chain links TRBV20-1 to TRBJ2-1; D ambiguous. The germline gives CDR1 DFQATT, CDR2 SNEGSKA (reference sequence). The CDR3 sequence is 14 residues long. V was cut by 5 bases and J by 0 bases, with 11 bases left in between. The CDR3 nucleotides are TGCAGTGCTCCTACCTTGAGCTCCTACAATGAGCAGTTCTTC. Amino acids: CSAPTLSSYNEQFF.

The chain combines TRBV6-5 with TRBJ2-3, with 7 positions matching TRBD1. CDR1 is MNHEY, CDR2 SVGAGI, per germline. Unmatched junction bases numbered 9, after V lost 3 bases and J lost 3 bases. This CDR3 region has 16 residues. The CDR3 region is CASSYFKGAPTDTQYF. DNA for the CDR3: TGTGCCAGCAGTTATTTCAAGGGGGCGCCGACAGATACGCAGTATTTT.

This chain uses TRBV2 with TRBJ1-5; 12 bases are a match to TRBD1. The CDR3 spans 18 residues. Trimming cost V 6 bases and J 0 bases; bases outside gene matches: 9. Germline V gene sequence: CDR1 SNHLY, CDR2 FYNNEI. CDR3 bases: TGTGCCAGCAGGGGGGGGACAGGGGGCTTTAATAGCAATCAGCCCCAGCATTTT. Translating gives CASRGGTGGFNSNQPQHF. The full variable domain, completed using reference TRBV2 and TRBJ1-5, is EPEVTQTPSHQVTQMGQEVILRCVPISNHLYFYWYRQILGQKVEFLVSFYNNEISEKSEIFDDQFSVERPDGSNFTLKIRSTKLEDSAMYFCASRGGTGGFNSNQPQHFGDGTRLSIL.

The rearrangement uses TRBV13 and TRBJ1-1, with a possible D match to TRBD1 (6 bases). This CDR3 spans 15 amino acids. Trimming removed 1 base at V and 1 base at J, with 10 bases between. Germline CDR1 and CDR2: PRHDT and FYEKMQ (reference sequence). The CDR3 loop reads CASSLDRAQNTEAFF. The CDR3, as DNA: TGTGCCAGCAGCTTAGACAGGGCTCAGAACACTGAAGCTTTCTTT.

This clonotype was counted only a few times. The chain has TRBV29-1 and TRBJ2-5; 8 bases align to TRBD2. The V gene end was trimmed by 6 bases and the J gene end by 1 base; junction bases not matched to a gene: 7. Germline-derived CDR1 and CDR2 are SQVTM and ANQGSEA. CDR3 length: 14 amino acids. DNA of the CDR3: TGCAGCGTCTACGGTAGCGGGGCCCAAGAGACCCAGTACTTC. It encodes CSVYGSGAQETQYF.

The chain recombines TRBV20-1 with TRBJ1-1; D not resolved. Trimming cost V 4 bases and J 1 base, with 7 bases left between them. Germline loops: CDR1 DFQATT, CDR2 SNEGSKA (reference sequence). The CDR3 runs to 12 residues. The CDR3 here is CSAKEGNTEAFF. The CDR3 DNA is TGCAGTGCTAAGGAGGGGAACACTGAAGCTTTCTTT.

This clonotype was seen only once. The genes are TRBV5-1 and TRBJ2-1, with 10 bases lining up with TRBD1. This CDR3 region has 14 residues. Looked up from germline, CDR1 is SGHRS and CDR2 is YFSETQ. With 5 bases clipped from V and 5 bases from J, the junction kept 4 bases outside the gene matches. The CDR3 DNA sequence: TGCGCCAGCAGGGGACAGGGGCCGGACAATGAGCAGTTCTTC. Its protein product is CASRGQGPDNEQFF.

At least ten counts were recorded for this clonotype. The rearrangement joins TRBV7-9 to TRBJ2-5; 15 positions agree with TRBD2. CDR3 size: 16 residues. The germline gives CDR1 SEHNR, CDR2 FQNEAQ (reference sequence). The V segment lost 5 bases and the J segment 4 bases; nucleotides outside the gene matches: 5. In DNA, the CDR3 is TGTGCCAGCAGCAATGGACTAGCGGGGGGGCGAGAGACCCAGTACTTC. This codes for CASSNGLAGGRETQYF.

The CDR3 DNA sequence: TGTGCCATCAGTGAGAACAGGGACACTGAAGCTTTCTTT. Translation gives CAISENRDTEAFF. The chain has TRBV10-3 and TRBJ1-1; D is perhaps TRBD1 (6 bases). Per the germline V gene, CDR1 is ENHRY and CDR2 is SYGVKD. The CDR3 contains 13 residues. Trimming stripped 2 bases from V and 3 bases from J, with 7 bases between.

The rearrangement joins TRBV4-1 to TRBJ2-6; 8 bases are a match to TRBD1. The V segment lost 4 bases and the J segment 0 bases; nucleotides outside the gene matches: 8. The CDR3 runs 18 residues. CDR1 is MGHRA and CDR2 is YSYEKL in the germline V gene. The CDR3 here is CASSPMGQVASGANVLTF. CDR3 bases: TGCGCCAGCAGCCCCATGGGACAGGTGGCCTCTGGGGCCAACGTCCTGACTTTC.

The chain recombines TRBV5-1 with TRBJ2-5, with 8 bases that match TRBD1. Germline lookup yields CDR1 SGHRS and CDR2 YFSETQ. The CDR3 has 15 amino acids. The ends lost 0 bases at V and 11 bases at J; junction bases unmatched: 12. This CDR3 reads CASSLGQGARKEQYF. For the CDR3, the DNA is TGCGCCAGCAGCTTGGGGCAGGGGGCGCGGAAAGAGCAGTACTTC.

The chain combines TRBV20-1 with TRBJ2-1, with 16 nucleotides matching TRBD2. The ends lost 7 bases at V and 1 base at J; junction bases unmatched: 4. Germline V lookup: CDR1 DFQATT, CDR2 SNEGSKA (reference sequence). The CDR3 has 16 amino acids. CDR3 sequence (DNA): TGCAGTGTCGGGACTAGCGGGGGGGCGTCCTACAATGAGCAGTTCTTC. Translating it yields CSVGTSGGASYNEQFF.

This clonotype was detected only a few times. The V gene is TRBV9, the J gene TRBJ2-3; D is possibly TRBD2 (5 bases). The CDR3 sequence is 14 residues long. Germline-derived CDR1 and CDR2 are SGDLS and YYNGEE. Deletions cut 0 bases from V and 4 bases from J, with 9 bases between. The chain's CDR3 is CASSVASRADTQYF. The CDR3 DNA reads TGTGCCAGCAGCGTAGCTAGCCGGGCAGATACGCAGTATTTT.

Only one count was recorded for this clonotype. The chain recombines TRBV6-5 with TRBJ1-5; tentative D call: TRBD1 (6 bases). There are 16 residues in the CDR3. Between the trimmed V and J ends, which lost 6 bases and 4 bases, there was a span of 19 bases. Germline V lookup: CDR1 MNHEY, CDR2 SVGAGI. The CDR3 is CASSPWRGRGNQPQHF. DNA of the CDR3: TGTGCCAGCAGCCCCTGGAGGGGGAGGGGGAATCAGCCCCAGCATTTT.

The chain combines TRBV4-1 with TRBJ1-1, with D tentatively TRBD1 (5 bases). Trimming pared 1 base from V and 7 bases from J, leaving 10 bases between. The CDR3 is made up of 13 amino acids. Germline V gene lookup returns CDR1 MGHRA and CDR2 YSYEKL. The CDR3 loop is CASSQAQGNEAFF. The CDR3 nucleotides are TGCGCCAGCAGCCAAGCGCAGGGTAATGAAGCTTTCTTT.

This clonotype was detected ten times or more. The chain recombines TRBV29-1 with TRBJ1-2; D is ambiguous. The CDR3 consists of 10 residues. V was clipped by 8 bases and J by 8 bases, with 12 bases between them. In germline, CDR1 is SQVTM, CDR2 ANQGSEA. The CDR3: CSTIVGGYTF. Here the CDR3 DNA reads TGCAGCACCATCGTTGGCGGCTACACCTTC.

Concerning this clonotype itself: This sequence may be a read error, since a much larger clone differs from it by one base. The V gene is TRBV5-1, the J gene TRBJ1-4; D not certain. Germline CDR1 SGHRS, CDR2 YFSETQ. This CDR3 region has 15 residues. The CDR3 DNA reads TGCGCCAGCAGAACCCAGGCTGGTCCTAATGAAAAACGGTTTTTT. This encodes CASRTQAGPNEKRFF.

The chain carries TRBV11-2 and TRBJ2-7, with a possible D match to TRBD1 (5 bases). Trimming shortened V by 6 bases and J by 6 bases, and 18 bases separated the two germline ends. CDR1 is SGHAT and CDR2 is FQNNGV in the germline V gene. The CDR3 sequence is 14 residues long. The CDR3 protein is CASSYEDTTCEQYF. In nucleotides, the CDR3 is TGTGCCAGCAGTTACGAGGACACAACTTGCGAGCAGTACTTC.

This clonotype was picked up a small number of times. The V call is TRBV6-2 or TRBV6-3, the J call TRBJ2-1, with D possibly TRBD2 on 6 matching bases. This CDR3 comprises 13 residues. Trimming took off 2 bases at V and 9 bases at J, with 11 bases between the two ends. Looked up from germline, CDR1 is MNHEY and CDR2 is SVGEGT. CDR3 in DNA: TGTGCCAGCAGTTACACTAGCTTGGGTGAGCAGTTCTTC. Amino acids: CASSYTSLGEQFF.

The chain recombines TRBV14 with TRBJ2-7; 10 bases map to TRBD1. The V gene's germline CDR1 is SGHDN and CDR2 FVKESK. The CDR3 spans 15 residues. V lost 4 bases, J lost 1 base, and 4 bases stayed unmatched. This CDR3 reads CASSRVGQGSYEQYF. The CDR3 DNA is TGTGCCAGCAGCCGCGTGGGACAGGGGTCCTACGAGCAGTACTTC.

The rearrangement joins TRBV10-3 to TRBJ2-2; TRBD2 is a possible D gene (5 bases). From germline, CDR1 is ENHRY and CDR2 SYGVKD. The CDR3 covers 14 residues. The V and J ends lost 11 bases and 2 bases respectively, with 15 bases between them. CDR3 sequence reads: CAAGVADNTGELFF. The CDR3 DNA reads as TGTGCCGCGGGCGTTGCTGATAACACCGGGGAGCTGTTTTTT.

In this sample, this clonotype turned up a few times. This chain connects TRBV6-1 to TRBJ2-1, with TRBD2 matching over 8 bases. The germline V gene encodes CDR1 MNHNS and CDR2 SASEGT. The CDR3 runs to 14 residues. J was trimmed by 4 bases and V by 7 bases; bases with no gene match: 6. This chain's CDR3 is CASTPSGLYNEQFF. In DNA form, the CDR3 reads TGTGCCAGCACCCCTAGCGGGCTATACAATGAGCAGTTCTTC.

The chain joins TRBV20-1 to TRBJ1-1, with unresolved D. This CDR3 contains 15 residues. Germline CDR1 is DFQATT and CDR2 is SNEGSKA (reference sequence). The V gene lost 6 bases and the J gene lost 0 bases, with 17 bases spanning the gap. The DNA of the CDR3 is TGCAGTGCCCTGCCCCCTTACCGCTTGAACACTGAAGCTTTCTTT. It translates to CSALPPYRLNTEAFF.

The CDR3 region has the DNA TGCGCCAGCAGCCTAAACCCGAGGAACACCATATATTTT. As protein: CASSLNPRNTIYF. The chain joins TRBV4-1 to TRBJ1-3; D unclear. The CDR3 extends over 13 amino acids. From germline, CDR1 is MGHRA and CDR2 YSYEKL. V shed 4 bases and J shed 7 bases, with 11 bases lying between them.

This clonotype was picked up many times. This sequence joins TRBV12-3 or TRBV12-4 and TRBJ2-5; D not resolved. The J call may be in error: the DNA end matches TRBJ2-3 better. CDR3 length: 11 amino acids. Here the CDR3 reads CASSLLGTQYF. DNA of the CDR3: TGTGCCAGCAGTTTATTGGGTACGCAGTATTTT.

The chain joins TRBV27 to TRBJ1-2; possibly TRBD1 for D (5 bases). This CDR3 has 16 amino acids. Per the germline V gene, CDR1 is MNHEY and CDR2 is SMNVEV (reference sequence). V was trimmed by 5 bases and J by 4 bases, leaving 20 bases between them. CDR3 nucleotide sequence: TGTGCCAGCAGTGAAGGGTTTCCGGGACTGATCTATGGCTACACCTTC. This codes for CASSEGFPGLIYGYTF.

This sequence joins TRBV7-3 and TRBJ2-5, with TRBD1 matching over 8 bases. The germline V gene has CDR1 SGHTA and CDR2 FQGTGA. V shed 6 bases, J shed 3 bases, and the junction held 6 bases outside the gene matches. The CDR3 runs 14 residues. In nucleotides, the CDR3 is TGTGCCAGCAGGTCAACAGGGGGAAAAGAGACCCAGTACTTC. Translating gives CASRSTGGKETQYF.

This chain uses TRBV5-1 with TRBJ2-5, with TRBD1 as a possible D gene (6 bases). The CDR3 sequence is 16 residues long. Germline values: CDR1 SGHRS, CDR2 YFSETQ. Between the trimmed V and J ends, which lost 5 bases and 6 bases, there was a span of 23 bases. CDR3 in DNA: TGCGCCAGCAGACCGACTGGGGCAGGGGTCGGGAAGACCCAGTACTTC. Protein product: CASRPTGAGVGKTQYF.

The gene calls are TRBV13 and TRBJ1-1, with D tentatively TRBD1 (6 bases). The CDR3 has 16 amino acids. V shed 0 bases and J shed 1 base, with 12 bases lying between them. The germline CDR1 and CDR2 sequences are PRHDT and FYEKMQ (reference sequence). CDR3 in amino acids: CASSLGPGGRNTEAFF. The CDR3 region has the DNA TGTGCCAGCAGCTTAGGACCCGGGGGGCGGAACACTGAAGCTTTCTTT.

This chain uses TRBV10-3 with TRBJ2-2; 7 bases match TRBD1. V was pared by 8 bases and J by 2 bases, with 5 bases of the junction left unmatched. The CDR3 consists of 14 residues. Germline loops: CDR1 ENHRY, CDR2 SYGVKD. CDR3 sequence (DNA): TGTGCCATCTCGGGACAGCTTAACACCGGGGAGCTGTTTTTT. Protein sequence: CAISGQLNTGELFF.

V gene TRBV10-3 combines with J gene TRBJ2-5; D call uncertain. The ends were cut back, 3 bases at V and 5 bases at J, with 7 bases in the middle. The CDR3 spans 12 residues. CDR1 ENHRY and CDR2 SYGVKD come from the germline V gene. CDR3 sequence (DNA): TGTGCCATCAGTGATGTGGCGGAGACCCAGTACTTC. As protein: CAISDVAETQYF.

The V and J genes are TRBV12-3 or TRBV12-4 and TRBJ2-3; 12 bases line up with TRBD2. The CDR3 is made up of 18 amino acids. V lost 5 bases, J lost 5 bases, and 14 bases stayed unmatched. The DNA of the CDR3 is TGTGCCAGCAGTAACACCCGAGGACTAGCGGGATCGGGAGATACGCAGTATTTT. Translated, it gives CASSNTRGLAGSGDTQYF.